Shown below are 28 T cell receptor beta chains from a single sample sequenced in a study of blood T cell repertoires in COVID-19. Libraries were prepared by immunoSEQ multiplex PCR; TCRdb keeps only in-frame clonotypes and omits some of them. The repertoire holds around 250,000 clones, with 86% as singletons. The sequenced sample was PBMCs or T cells enriched from blood (not recorded which). The receptors were gathered from a man aged 18-30 years who had recovered from COVID-19.

The chain has TRBV27 and TRBJ1-4; D might be TRBD1 (6 bases). Germline V gene data show CDR1 as MNHEY and CDR2 as SMNVEV (reference sequence). V shed 5 bases and J shed 7 bases, with 14 bases lying between them. The CDR3 sequence is 14 residues long. The CDR3 spells CASSPHREGEKLFF. The CDR3 nucleotides read TGTGCCAGCAGTCCCCACAGGGAAGGTGAAAAACTGTTTTTT. Looking up the rest from reference TRBV27 and TRBJ1-4 gives the full variable domain: EAQVTQNPRYLITVTGKKLTVTCSQNMNHEYMSWYRQDPGLGLRQIYYSMNVEVTDKGDVPEGYKVSRKEKRNFPLILESPSPNQTSLYFCASSPHREGEKLFFGSGTQLSVL.

The chain joins TRBV6-5 to TRBJ2-7, with 9 bases lining up with TRBD1. V shed 2 bases, J shed 2 bases, and the junction held 7 bases outside the gene matches. The CDR3 spans 16 residues. The germline V gene encodes CDR1 MNHEY and CDR2 SVGAGI. CDR3 coding DNA: TGTGCCAGCAGTTACGCAGCCGGGACAGGGACCTACGAGCAGTACTTC. Its translation is CASSYAAGTGTYEQYF.

This sequence joins TRBV29-1 and TRBJ2-5, with D possibly matching TRBD1 (6 bases). The CDR3 sequence is 13 residues long. The V gene's germline CDR1 is SQVTM and CDR2 ANQGSEA. Trimming stripped 7 bases from V and 4 bases from J, with 16 bases between. CDR3 residues: CSGAYRVGETQYF. The CDR3 nucleotides read TGCAGCGGGGCATACAGGGTAGGAGAGACCCAGTACTTC.

The rearrangement links TRBV27 to TRBJ1-5; TRBD1 matches 9 bases. V trimming: 8 bases; J trimming: 5 bases; junction bases outside the gene matches: 7. The germline V gene has CDR1 MNHEY and CDR2 SMNVEV (reference sequence). CDR3 length equals 14 residues. The CDR3 coding sequence is TGTGCCAGCCGGGACAGGGCTTTAGATCAGCCCCAGCATTTT. Amino acids: CASRDRALDQPQHF.

The rearrangement uses TRBV29-1 and TRBJ2-1; 8 positions match TRBD2. The CDR3 totals 14 residues. Looked up from germline, CDR1 is SQVTM and CDR2 is ANQGSEA. With 6 bases clipped from V and 4 bases from J, the junction kept 8 bases outside the gene matches. The CDR3 nucleotides are TGCAGCGTAGCCGGGACTAGAAATTACAATGAGCAGTTCTTC. Its protein is CSVAGTRNYNEQFF.

In this sample, this clone turned up a few times. The rearrangement uses TRBV6-1 and TRBJ2-7, with TRBD1 matching 8 bases. This CDR3 spans 15 amino acids. Unmatched junction bases numbered 3, after V lost 2 bases and J lost 0 bases. The germline V gene encodes CDR1 MNHNS and CDR2 SASEGT. CDR3 protein: CASSEPGTGSYEQYF. The CDR3 DNA follows: TGTGCCAGCAGTGAACCAGGGACAGGCTCCTACGAGCAGTACTTC.

This clone has more than one count but fewer than ten. The rearrangement uses TRBV4-2 and TRBJ2-7; 12 bases map to TRBD2. V was pared by 4 bases and J by 6 bases, with 7 bases of the junction left unmatched. Germline CDR1 is LGHNA and CDR2 is YNFKEQ. The CDR3 sequence is 15 residues long. CDR3 in amino acids: CASSPTSGGTLEQYF. The CDR3 bases are TGTGCCAGCAGCCCGACTAGCGGGGGAACGCTCGAGCAGTACTTC.

The chain employs TRBV10-3 and TRBJ1-3; D ambiguous. CDR1 is ENHRY, CDR2 SYGVKD, per germline. V lost 6 bases and J lost 2, with 14 bases in between. The CDR3 length is 15 residues. This chain's CDR3 is CAISEQRSAGNTIYF. In nucleotides, the CDR3 is TGTGCCATCAGCGAACAGAGATCCGCTGGAAACACCATATATTTT.

The chain couples TRBV5-5 to TRBJ2-5; D may be TRBD2 (5 bases). V shed 0 bases and J shed 3 bases, with 6 bases lying between them. Germline V gives CDR1 SGHKS, CDR2 YYEKEE (reference sequence). There are 13 residues in the CDR3. CDR3 DNA sequence: TGTGCCAGCAGCTTGGCCGGGAAAGAGACCCAGTACTTC. Translated: CASSLAGKETQYF.

This clone was recorded only once. The chain has TRBV7-8 and TRBJ1-5, with 9 positions matching TRBD1. CDR3 size: 15 residues. The ends lost 5 bases at V and 5 bases at J; junction bases unmatched: 7. Germline V gives CDR1 SGHVS, CDR2 FQNEAQ. CDR3 sequence (DNA): TGTGCCAGCAGCATCACAGGGGGCTGGGATCAGCCCCAGCATTTT. This codes for CASSITGGWDQPQHF.

The rearrangement joins TRBV10-3 to TRBJ2-1, with 8 bases that match TRBD2. The CDR3 runs 15 residues. CDR1 and CDR2 from the germline V gene are ENHRY and SYGVKD. J lost 7 bases, V lost 0 bases, and 5 bases had no gene match. The CDR3 protein is CAISESYGRENEQFF. The CDR3 coding sequence is TGTGCCATCAGTGAGTCGTACGGGAGGGAGAATGAGCAGTTCTTC.

The genes are TRBV7-9 and TRBJ2-3, with D possibly matching TRBD2 (5 bases). The germline gives CDR1 SEHNR, CDR2 FQNEAQ (reference sequence). CDR3 length: 16 amino acids. Trimming cost V 1 base and J 0 bases, with 11 bases left between them. CDR3 protein: CASSLGRRGSTDTQYF. CDR3 nucleotide sequence: TGTGCCAGCAGCTTAGGGCGTCGGGGAAGCACAGATACGCAGTATTTT.

This rearrangement joins TRBV18 to TRBJ1-4, with TRBD1 identical over 7 bases. CDR1 and CDR2 (germline): KGHSH, LQKENI. The CDR3 sequence is 13 residues long. The trim removed 6 bases at V and 7 bases at J, leaving 5 bases unmatched. The CDR3 coding sequence is TGTGCCAGCTCTCACGACAGGGTTGAAAAACTGTTTTTT. This sequence encodes CASSHDRVEKLFF.

The rearrangement uses TRBV30 and TRBJ1-6; D might be TRBD1 (5 bases). Trimming removed 0 bases at V and 4 bases at J, with 19 bases between. The length of the CDR3 is 18 residues. The germline V gene encodes CDR1 GTSNPN and CDR2 SVGIG (reference sequence). The CDR3 bases are TGTGCCTGGAGTGTAAGTCGACAGCCCCAGAAATATAATTCACCCCTCCACTTT. This codes for CAWSVSRQPQKYNSPLHF.

The V gene is TRBV5-4, the J gene TRBJ1-6; D possibly corresponds to TRBD1 (6 bases). V shed 1 base and J shed 7 bases, with 18 bases lying between them. CDR3 length: 17 residues. Germline V gene lookup returns CDR1 SGHNT and CDR2 YYREEE (reference sequence). The CDR3 DNA sequence: TGTGCCAGCAGCTTGAAGGTAACAGGGAGCTCGAATTCACCCCTCCACTTT. Translating gives CASSLKVTGSSNSPLHF.

The chain joins TRBV29-1 to TRBJ1-1; no firm D call. Germline V CDR1 and CDR2: SQVTM, ANQGSEA. The CDR3 length is 12 residues. Trimming shortened V by 0 bases and J by 10 bases, and 12 bases separated the two germline ends. As DNA, the CDR3 is TGCAGCGTTGAAGATCTCGGGAGGGCAGCTTTCTTT. Translation gives CSVEDLGRAAFF.

CDR3 amino acids: CASRGQGTGELFF. The CDR3 coding sequence is TGTGCCAGCAGGGGACAGGGGACCGGGGAGCTGTTTTTT. The gene calls are TRBV6-5 and TRBJ2-2, with TRBD1 matching 10 bases. This CDR3 region has 13 residues. The germline V gene has CDR1 MNHEY and CDR2 SVGAGI. The V gene end was trimmed by 6 bases and the J gene end by 5 bases; junction bases not matched to a gene: 0.

This clone was seen more than once but under ten times. The CDR3 coding sequence is TGTGCCTGGATTGACAGGGCCAGCACTGAAGCTTTCTTT. Translated, it gives CAWIDRASTEAFF. The chain joins TRBV30 to TRBJ1-1; 7 nucleotides align to TRBD1. Germline loops: CDR1 GTSNPN, CDR2 SVGIG (reference sequence). V dropped 4 bases and J dropped 4; count of bases not matched to a gene: 6. The CDR3 totals 13 residues.

This clone was observed at least ten times. The rearrangement uses TRBV6-4 and TRBJ2-1, with 13 bases identical to TRBD2. Germline trimming cut 7 bases from V and 9 bases from J; bases unmatched to any gene: 9. The CDR3 runs to 15 residues. CDR1 is MRHNA, CDR2 SNTAGT, per germline. CDR3 protein: CASTPLAGGPGEQFF. CDR3 bases: TGTGCCAGCACGCCACTAGCGGGGGGGCCTGGTGAGCAGTTCTTC.

The rearrangement links TRBV19 to TRBJ1-2; TRBD1 agrees at 8 bases. Trimming at V came to 5 bases and at J to 1 base, leaving 6 bases not matched to a gene. The CDR3 consists of 15 residues. CDR1 LNHDA and CDR2 SQIVND come from the germline V gene (reference sequence). CDR3 amino acids: CASSPSTGVNYGYTF. The CDR3 DNA reads as TGTGCCAGTAGTCCCTCGACAGGGGTTAACTATGGCTACACCTTC.

This sequence joins TRBV20-1 and TRBJ1-2, with D tentatively TRBD1 (5 bases). V lost 7 bases and J 1 base, leaving 7 bases between the germline ends. Germline loops: CDR1 DFQATT, CDR2 SNEGSKA (reference sequence). The CDR3 loop spans 11 amino acids. The CDR3 DNA reads as TGCAGTGGGCAGGGTAACTATGGCTACACCTTC. Translated, it gives CSGQGNYGYTF.

This sequence joins TRBV10-3 and TRBJ1-4; TRBD1 agrees at 10 bases. J gave up 5 bases and V 6 bases, and 9 bases lay outside the gene matches. The CDR3 runs to 16 residues. Germline V gene sequence: CDR1 ENHRY, CDR2 SYGVKD. CDR3 protein: CAIRHPGQGFNEKLFF. Written as DNA, the CDR3 is TGTGCCATCAGACACCCGGGACAGGGGTTCAATGAAAAACTGTTTTTT.

The chain joins TRBV6-5 to TRBJ2-7, with D uncertain. Germline CDR1 and CDR2: MNHEY and SVGAGI. V gave up 6 bases and J gave up 1 base, with 7 bases separating them. This CDR3 comprises 12 residues. The chain's CDR3 is CASRRGSYEQYF. The CDR3 nucleotides are TGTGCCAGCAGACGCGGTTCCTACGAGCAGTACTTC.

The chain couples TRBV19 to TRBJ1-5; D gene ambiguous. The V gene lost 4 bases and the J gene lost 2 bases, with 9 bases spanning the gap. The germline CDR1 and CDR2 sequences are LNHDA and SQIVND (reference sequence). The CDR3 totals 14 residues. The CDR3 protein is CASSTDQGNQPQHF. DNA for the CDR3: TGTGCCAGTAGTACCGACCAGGGCAATCAGCCCCAGCATTTT.

The rearrangement joins TRBV6-5 to TRBJ1-1; TRBD1 matches at 7 bases. The germline V gene has CDR1 MNHEY and CDR2 SVGAGI. V lost 6 bases and J lost 2; bases outside the gene matches: 6. The CDR3 has 14 residues. The CDR3 DNA is TGTGCCAGCAGGGTAGGACAGGAAAACACTGAAGCTTTCTTT. Translating gives CASRVGQENTEAFF.

The genes are TRBV12-3 or TRBV12-4 and TRBJ2-5, with a weak D call TRBD1 (6 bases). The CDR3 is 13 amino acids. Trimming took off 5 bases at V and 7 bases at J, with 14 bases between the two ends. The DNA for the CDR3 is TGTGCCAGCAGTCCAGGGGCCCAGGGGACCCAGTACTTC. Translated, it gives CASSPGAQGTQYF.

The chain carries TRBV12-3 or TRBV12-4 and TRBJ1-2; weak D call: TRBD1 (5 bases). V was trimmed by 6 bases and J by 6 bases, leaving 14 bases between them. The CDR3 has 13 amino acids. This chain's CDR3 is CASSQRGNDGYTF. The DNA for the CDR3 is TGTGCCAGCAGCCAGCGGGGGAACGATGGCTACACCTTC.

The chain employs TRBV25-1 and TRBJ2-3; D might be TRBD2 (5 bases). The length of the CDR3 is 15 residues. CDR1 MGHDK and CDR2 SYGVNS come from the germline V gene. Between the trimmed V and J ends, which lost 6 bases and 0 bases, there was a span of 13 bases. The CDR3 bases are TGTGCCAGCAGCGCAGACGCGGGTAGCACAGATACGCAGTATTTT. Its translation is CASSADAGSTDTQYF.